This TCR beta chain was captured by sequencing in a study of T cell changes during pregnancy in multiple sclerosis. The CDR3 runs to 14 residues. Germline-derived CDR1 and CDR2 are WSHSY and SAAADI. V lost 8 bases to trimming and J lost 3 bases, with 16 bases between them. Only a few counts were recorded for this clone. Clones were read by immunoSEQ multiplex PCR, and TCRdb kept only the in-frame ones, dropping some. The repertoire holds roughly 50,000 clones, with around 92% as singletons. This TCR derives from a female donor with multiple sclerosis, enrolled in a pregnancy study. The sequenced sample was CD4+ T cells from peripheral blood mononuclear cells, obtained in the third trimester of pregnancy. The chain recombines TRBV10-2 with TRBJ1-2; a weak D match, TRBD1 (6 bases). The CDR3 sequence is CASAWGLSDYGYTF. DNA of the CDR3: TGCGCCAGCGCCTGGGGGCTAAGCGACTATGGCTACACCTTC.